This entry is about one T cell receptor beta chain. The sample is drawn from a study of CD8 T cells in Susac syndrome. Across the study: Patients with Susac syndrome were, at the time of blood collection, therapy-naive, maintained on corticosteroids, or maintained on intravenous immunoglobulin alone.

Negative isolation yielded CD8+ and CD4+ T cells; FACS enriched TEMRA cells. V was clipped by 10 bases and J by 4 bases, with 17 bases between them. The CDR3 covers 14 residues. Germline V gene data show CDR1 as LNHDA and CDR2 as SQIVND (reference sequence). The authors reverse transcribed 0.5 to 1 ug RNA with random hexamers. MiXCR, applied by TCRdb to the immunoSEQ multiplex PCR reads, yields one record per CDR3 protein. The table has over 150,000 distinct CDR3 sequences, around 96% seen once; the top ten hold 0.1% to 0.15%. The receptor was derived from a human donor with Susac syndrome. Material: CD4+ T cells from PBMCs. The chain employs TRBV19 and TRBJ2-1; D is possibly TRBD1 (6 bases). The CDR3 loop is CATRSAQGYNEQFF. In DNA form, the CDR3 reads TGTGCCACTAGGTCGGCCCAGGGGTACAATGAGCAGTTCTTC.